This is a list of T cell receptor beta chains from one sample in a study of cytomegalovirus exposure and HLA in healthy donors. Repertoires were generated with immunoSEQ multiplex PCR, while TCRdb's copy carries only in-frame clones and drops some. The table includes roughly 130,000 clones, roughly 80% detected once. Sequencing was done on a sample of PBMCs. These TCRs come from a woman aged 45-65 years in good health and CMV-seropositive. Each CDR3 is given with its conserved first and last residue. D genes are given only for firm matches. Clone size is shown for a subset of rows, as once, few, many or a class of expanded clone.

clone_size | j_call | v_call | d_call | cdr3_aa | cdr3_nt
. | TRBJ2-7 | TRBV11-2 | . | CASSVTEAYEQYF | TGTGCCAGCAGCGTGACTGAGGCCTACGAGCAGTACTTC
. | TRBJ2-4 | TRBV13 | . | CASSLQGTSAKNIQYF | TGTGCCAGCAGCTTGCAGGGGACGAGCGCCAAAAACATTCAGTACTTC
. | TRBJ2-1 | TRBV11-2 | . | CASSLDSRLVNEQFF | TGTGCCAGCAGCTTAGATTCGAGACTAGTAAATGAGCAGTTCTTC
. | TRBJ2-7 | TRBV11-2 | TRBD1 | CASSPDRVGEQYF | TGTGCCAGCAGCCCGGACAGGGTGGGGGAGCAGTACTTC
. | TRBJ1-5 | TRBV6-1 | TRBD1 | CASSEPGYRGPGNQPQHF | TGTGCCAGCAGTGAACCGGGTTACAGGGGGCCGGGTAATCAGCCCCAGCATTTT
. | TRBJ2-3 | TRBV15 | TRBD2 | CATSRSIAGGGTDTQYF | TGTGCCACCAGCAGGTCTATAGCGGGGGGCGGCACAGATACGCAGTATTTT
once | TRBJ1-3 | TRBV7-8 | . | CASSLRSVSGNTIYF | TGTGCCAGCAGCTTACGTTCAGTCTCTGGAAACACCATATATTTT
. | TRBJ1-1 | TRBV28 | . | CASSPRGAKTEAFF | TGTGCCAGCAGTCCCCGGGGGGCGAAAACTGAAGCTTTCTTT
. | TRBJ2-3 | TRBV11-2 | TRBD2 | CASSSPLGGGGVTDTQYF | TGTGCCAGCAGCTCCCCCCTTGGGGGCGGGGGGGTGACAGATACGCAGTATTTT
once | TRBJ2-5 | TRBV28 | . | CASLGSFQETQYF | TGTGCCAGCCTAGGGAGTTTCCAAGAGACCCAGTACTTC
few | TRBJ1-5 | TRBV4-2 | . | CASSPFGRVGNQPQHF | TGTGCCAGCAGCCCCTTTGGGAGGGTGGGGAATCAGCCCCAGCATTTT
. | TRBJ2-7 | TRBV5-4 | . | CASSLGFTAEQYF | TGTGCCAGCAGCCTTGGTTTTACAGCCGAGCAGTACTTC
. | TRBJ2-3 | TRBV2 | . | CASSENRGAGTDTQYF | TGTGCCAGCAGTGAAAATCGGGGGGCGGGTACAGATACGCAGTATTTT
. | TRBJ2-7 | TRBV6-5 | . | CASSYSGPAYEQYF | TGTGCCAGCAGTTACTCGGGCCCAGCCTACGAGCAGTACTTC
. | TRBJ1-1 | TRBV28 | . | CASSSISFGHQGGTEAFF | TGTGCCAGCAGTTCCATATCGTTTGGGCATCAGGGAGGAACTGAAGCTTTCTTT
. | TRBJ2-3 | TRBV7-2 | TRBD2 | CASSQVGLAADTQYF | TGTGCCAGCAGCCAGGTGGGACTAGCGGCAGATACGCAGTATTTT
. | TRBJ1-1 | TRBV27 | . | CASSLARNTEAFF | TGTGCCAGCAGTTTGGCCAGGAACACTGAAGCTTTCTTT
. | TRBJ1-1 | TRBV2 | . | CASSEEADEAFF | TGTGCCAGCAGTGAAGAGGCGGATGAAGCTTTCTTT
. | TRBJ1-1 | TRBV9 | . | CASSVGQSNTEAFF | TGTGCCAGCAGCGTAGGTCAGTCTAACACTGAAGCTTTCTTT
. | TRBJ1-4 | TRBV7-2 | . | CASSLAGGNEKLFF | TGTGCCAGCAGCTTAGCAGGGGGAAATGAAAAACTGTTTTTT
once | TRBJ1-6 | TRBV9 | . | CASSSGTPSNSPLHF | TGTGCCAGCAGCTCCGGGACACCCTCAAATTCACCCCTCCACTTT
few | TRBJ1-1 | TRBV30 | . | CAWTLIGGGTEAFF | TGTGCCTGGACCCTGATTGGGGGAGGGACTGAAGCTTTCTTT
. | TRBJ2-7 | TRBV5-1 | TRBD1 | CASSFGTGGSEQYF | TGCGCCAGCAGCTTCGGGACAGGGGGATCCGAGCAGTACTTC
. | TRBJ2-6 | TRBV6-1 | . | CASSGGGAGANGLTF | TGTGCCAGCAGTGGTGGAGGGGCTGGGGCCAACGGCCTGACTTTC
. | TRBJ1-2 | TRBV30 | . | CAWSSGRDYGYTF | TGTGCCTGGAGTTCAGGTCGTGACTATGGCTACACCTTC
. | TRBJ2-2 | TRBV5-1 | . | CASLPGQRETGELFF | TGCGCCAGCTTACCGGGACAAAGGGAGACCGGGGAGCTGTTTTTT
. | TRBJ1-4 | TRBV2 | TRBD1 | CASTESRAGTGLF | TGTGCCAGCACCGAATCTCGGGCCGGGACAGGGCTTTTT
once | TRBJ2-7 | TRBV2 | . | CASEFKTGTYEQYF | TGTGCCAGCGAATTTAAGACAGGCACCTACGAGCAGTACTTC
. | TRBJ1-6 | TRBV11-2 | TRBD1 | CASSSEVQGGSPLHF | TGTGCCAGCAGCTCCGAGGTCCAGGGGGGTTCACCCCTCCACTTT
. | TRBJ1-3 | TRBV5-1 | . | CASSLVRSSGNTIYF | TGCGCCAGCAGCTTGGTACGGAGCTCTGGAAACACCATATATTTT
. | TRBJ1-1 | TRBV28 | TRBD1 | CASKGAMNTEAFF | TGTGCCAGCAAGGGGGCCATGAACACTGAAGCTTTCTTT
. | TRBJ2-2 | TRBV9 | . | CASSAKQGWTGELFF | TGTGCCAGCAGCGCAAAACAGGGATGGACCGGGGAGCTGTTTTTT
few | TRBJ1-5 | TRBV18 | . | CASSPGPGNQPQHF | TGTGCCAGCTCACCGGGGCCTGGCAATCAGCCCCAGCATTTT
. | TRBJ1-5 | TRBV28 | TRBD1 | CAVDRSKMNQPQHF | TGTGCCGTGGACAGGAGTAAAATGAATCAGCCCCAGCATTTT
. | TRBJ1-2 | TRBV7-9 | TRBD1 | CASSPTGLLGYTF | TGTGCCAGCAGCCCGACAGGGTTACTTGGCTACACCTTC
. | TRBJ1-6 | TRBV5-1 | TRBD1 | CASSLVEDRASPLHF | TGCGCCAGCAGCCTGGTTGAGGACAGGGCTTCACCCCTCCACTTT
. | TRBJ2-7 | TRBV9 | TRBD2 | CASSVAGGPVYEQYF | TGTGCCAGCAGCGTAGCGGGGGGGCCAGTCTACGAGCAGTACTTC
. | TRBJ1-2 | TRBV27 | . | CASSLSGGAGGYTF | TGTGCCAGCAGCCTATCTGGGGGGGCAGGGGGCTACACCTTC
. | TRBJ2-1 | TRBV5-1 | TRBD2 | CASSLGTSGGRDEQFF | TGCGCCAGCAGCTTAGGGACTAGCGGGGGAAGGGATGAGCAGTTCTTC
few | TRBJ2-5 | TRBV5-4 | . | CASSLSYHQETQYF | TGTGCCAGCAGCTTGTCCTATCACCAAGAGACCCAGTACTTC
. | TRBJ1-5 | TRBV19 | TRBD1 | CASSADRVNQPQHF | TGTGCCAGTAGTGCAGACAGGGTCAATCAGCCCCAGCATTTT
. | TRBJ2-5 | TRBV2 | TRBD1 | CASTEGGAETQYF | TGTGCCAGCACCGAAGGGGGCGCGGAGACCCAGTACTTC
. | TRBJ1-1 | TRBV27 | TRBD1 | CASSIPGQGKNTEAFF | TGTGCCAGCAGTATCCCGGGACAGGGGAAGAACACTGAAGCTTTCTTT
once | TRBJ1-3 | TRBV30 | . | CAWSALTGYSGNTIYF | TGTGCCTGGAGTGCCCTTACAGGATACTCTGGAAACACCATATATTTT
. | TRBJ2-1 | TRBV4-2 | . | CASSQGRGWEQFF | TGTGCCAGCAGCCAAGGCCGGGGTTGGGAGCAGTTCTTC
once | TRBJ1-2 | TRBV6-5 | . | CASGNAANGYTF | TGTGCCAGCGGCAACGCGGCGAATGGCTACACCTTC
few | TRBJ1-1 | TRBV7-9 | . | CASSLKSMNTEAFF | TGTGCCAGCAGCTTAAAATCCATGAACACTGAAGCTTTCTTT
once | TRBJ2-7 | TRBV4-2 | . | CASSQNPRQDYEQYF | TGTGCCAGCAGCCAAAACCCGCGACAGGACTACGAGCAGTACTTC
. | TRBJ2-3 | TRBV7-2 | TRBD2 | CASSLLRGADTQYF | TGTGCCAGCAGCTTACTCCGGGGGGCAGATACGCAGTATTTT
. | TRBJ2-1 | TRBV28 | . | CASSPGGALYNEQFF | TGTGCCAGCAGCCCTGGAGGGGCCCTCTACAATGAGCAGTTCTTC
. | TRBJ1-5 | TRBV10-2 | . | CASSYTGWSNQPQHF | TGCGCCAGCAGTTACACAGGCTGGAGCAATCAGCCCCAGCATTTT
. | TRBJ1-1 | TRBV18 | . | CASSPQGGENTEAFF | TGTGCCAGCTCACCCCAGGGTGGGGAAAACACTGAAGCTTTCTTT
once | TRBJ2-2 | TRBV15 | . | CATSRRQLPNTGELFF | TGTGCCACCAGCAGACGACAGCTTCCGAACACCGGGGAGCTGTTTTTT
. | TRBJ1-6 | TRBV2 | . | CASNLGVGRNSPLHF | TGTGCCAGCAATCTTGGGGTTGGGAGGAATTCACCCCTCCACTTT
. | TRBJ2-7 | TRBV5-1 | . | CASSRGGTTYEQYF | TGCGCCAGCAGCAGGGGGGGGACAACCTACGAGCAGTACTTC